One sample yielded the 21 T cell receptor beta chains listed below, sequenced in a study of blood T cell repertoires in COVID-19. Sequencing used immunoSEQ multiplex PCR; TCRdb keeps in-frame clones, though not all of them. The data hold roughly 80,000 clones, with 65% to 85% observed a single time. The material sequenced was peripheral blood. The receptors here all came from an older woman with acute or convalescent COVID-19.

V usage is TRBV9 and J usage is TRBJ1-4, with D tentatively TRBD1 (5 bases). Trimming stripped 0 bases from V and 6 bases from J, with 15 bases between. The germline gives CDR1 SGDLS, CDR2 YYNGEE. The CDR3 runs to 16 residues. The CDR3 DNA follows: TGTGCCAGCAGCGTAGAAGCGTCGGGGACTTATGAAAAACTGTTTTTT. Protein sequence: CASSVEASGTYEKLFF.

CDR3 coding DNA: TGTGCCATCAGTGCAGGGCTTACCGGGGAGCTGTTTTTT. Protein: CAISAGLTGELFF. V and J are TRBV10-3 and TRBJ2-2; possible D gene TRBD1, 5 bases. V gave up 4 bases and J gave up 5 bases, with 8 bases separating them. Germline V gene data show CDR1 as ENHRY and CDR2 as SYGVKD. The CDR3 spans 13 residues.

This clone is a singleton in its sample. V and J are TRBV7-2 and TRBJ2-3; tentatively, D is TRBD1 (5 bases). Germline CDR1 SGHTA, CDR2 FQGNSA. The germline V and J ends were trimmed by 4 bases and 3 bases, with 11 bases remaining between them. The CDR3 is 14 amino acids. The CDR3, as DNA: TGTGCCAGCAGCTCGAGGACAAGAACAGATACGCAGTATTTT. This codes for CASSSRTRTDTQYF.

V and J are TRBV6-1 and TRBJ1-2; D unclear. Germline assignment: CDR1 MNHNS and CDR2 SASEGT. V gave up 0 bases and J gave up 6 bases, with 14 bases separating them. The CDR3 contains 15 residues. The CDR3 coding sequence is TGTGCCAGCAGTGAAGCGATGGGCGGGCGCAATGGCTACACCTTC. Residues: CASSEAMGGRNGYTF.

This sequence joins TRBV7-6 and TRBJ1-5, with 9 bases aligning to TRBD1. The CDR3 contains 15 residues. V was pared by 2 bases and J by 6 bases, with 5 bases of the junction left unmatched. Germline CDR1 is SGHVS and CDR2 is FNYEAQ. The CDR3 spells CASSLKQGAGQPQHF. For the CDR3, the DNA is TGTGCCAGCAGCTTAAAACAGGGGGCGGGTCAGCCCCAGCATTTT.

This clone was picked up one time. This chain uses TRBV3-1 (or the pseudogene TRBV3-2) with TRBJ1-1; 7 nucleotides agree with TRBD1. Per germline, CDR1 LGHDT and CDR2 YNNKEL (reference sequence). This CDR3 spans 16 amino acids. V lost 2 bases, J lost 2 bases, and 8 bases stayed unmatched. The CDR3 is CASSQRGQIGNTEAFF. The CDR3 bases are TGTGCCAGCAGCCAAAGGGGACAGATTGGAAACACTGAAGCTTTCTTT.

V gene TRBV11-2 combines with J gene TRBJ2-5, with 9 bases fitting TRBD2. J lost 4 bases, V lost 3 bases, and 6 bases had no gene match. Germline values: CDR1 SGHAT, CDR2 FQNNGV. The CDR3 extends over 15 amino acids. In DNA, the CDR3 is TGTGCCAGCAGCTTTGTTCGCGGGGGGGGAGAGACCCAGTACTTC. This gives the protein CASSFVRGGGETQYF. Supplemented by reference TRBV11-2 and TRBJ2-5, the full variable domain reads EAGVAQSPRYKIIEKRQSVAFWCNPISGHATLYWYQQILGQGPKLLIQFQNNGVVDDSQLPKDRFSAERLKGVDSTLKIQPAKLEDSAVYLCASSFVRGGGETQYFGPGTRLLVL.

This rearrangement joins TRBV11-2 to TRBJ1-2; maybe TRBD1 (5 bases). Germline V lookup: CDR1 SGHAT, CDR2 FQNNGV. CDR3 length: 13 amino acids. V was trimmed by 6 bases and J by 1 base, leaving 9 bases between them. The CDR3 nucleotides are TGTGCCAGCAGTATCGACAGTAACTATGGCTACACCTTC. It codes for CASSIDSNYGYTF.

V and J are TRBV19 and TRBJ2-6; D possibly corresponds to TRBD2 (5 bases). The length of the CDR3 is 14 residues. CDR1 and CDR2 from the germline V gene are LNHDA and SQIVND (reference sequence). Between the trimmed V and J ends, which lost 9 bases and 1 base, there was a span of 10 bases. The CDR3 spells CASSRGSGANVLTF. CDR3 coding DNA: TGTGCCAGCTCCCGAGGGTCTGGGGCCAACGTCCTGACTTTC.

V and J are TRBV6-5 and TRBJ2-7; D might be TRBD1 (5 bases). CDR1 and CDR2 (germline): MNHEY, SVGAGI. The CDR3 has 15 residues. The ends were cut back, 5 bases at V and 2 bases at J, with 16 bases in the middle. This CDR3 is CASSLRPQGTYEQYV. The CDR3 bases are TGTGCCAGCAGTCTTCGCCCGCAGGGTACCTACGAGCAGTACGTC.

This chain uses TRBV9 with TRBJ1-6; the D is unclear. CDR3 length: 18 amino acids. CDR1 SGDLS and CDR2 YYNGEE come from the germline V gene. The germline V and J ends were trimmed by 1 base and 1 base, with 15 bases remaining between them. The CDR3 here is CASSVIIPRGSYNSPLHF. The CDR3 DNA reads as TGTGCCAGCAGCGTAATCATCCCCCGGGGATCCTATAATTCACCCCTCCACTTT.

The V call is TRBV10-3, the J call TRBJ2-3, with 9 bases fitting TRBD1. V shed 6 bases and J 7 bases; nucleotides not matched to a gene: 14. The CDR3 length is 16 residues. Germline values: CDR1 ENHRY, CDR2 SYGVKD. For the CDR3, the DNA is TGTGCCATCAGACCATGGGACAGGGAGGAGGACCATACGCAGTATTTT. Its translation: CAIRPWDREEDHTQYF.

This chain links TRBV11-2 with TRBJ1-5; D is uncertain. The V end was cut by 1 base, the J end by 5 bases, with 9 bases between. This CDR3 is 14 amino acids long. Germline values: CDR1 SGHAT, CDR2 FQNNGV. The CDR3 DNA sequence: TGTGCCAGCAGCTTAGGTTCTTCCGATCAGCCCCAGCATTTT. It translates to CASSLGSSDQPQHF.

The J gene is TRBJ1-1, the V gene TRBV6-5; D possibly corresponds to TRBD1 (5 bases). The CDR3 sequence is 13 residues long. V shed 2 bases and J shed 4 bases, with 8 bases lying between them. CDR1 is MNHEY, CDR2 SVGAGI, per germline. CDR3 bases: TGTGCCAGCAGTTACGGGCAGGGCACTGAAGCTTTCTTT. Amino acid sequence: CASSYGQGTEAFF.

The CDR3 loop is CASSPRQGAGTEAFF. In nucleotides, the CDR3 is TGTGCCAGCTCACCCCGACAGGGGGCCGGTACTGAAGCTTTCTTT. V usage is TRBV18 and J usage is TRBJ1-1; 10 nucleotides line up with TRBD1. V was pared by 3 bases and J by 5 bases, with 6 bases of the junction left unmatched. Germline CDR1 and CDR2: KGHSH and LQKENI. The CDR3 contains 15 residues.

This sequence joins TRBV2 and TRBJ1-2; D is unclear. Germline-derived CDR1 and CDR2 are SNHLY and FYNNEI. Trimming took 3 bases from V and 6 from J, leaving 14 bases between them. The length of the CDR3 is 14 residues. This CDR3 is CASSEEGEGNGYTF. The CDR3 DNA reads as TGTGCCAGCAGTGAGGAGGGCGAAGGGAATGGCTACACCTTC.

The chain combines TRBV6-5 with TRBJ1-6; a weak D match, TRBD1 (6 bases). CDR3 size: 15 residues. Germline V lookup: CDR1 MNHEY, CDR2 SVGAGI. The germline V and J ends were trimmed by 6 bases and 6 bases, with 15 bases remaining between them. Written as DNA, the CDR3 is TGTGCCAGCAGGGGAGTGACAGGACCTAATTCACCCCTCCACTTT. Translating it yields CASRGVTGPNSPLHF.

CDR3 residues: CASSLSKDYGELFF. CDR3 coding DNA: TGTGCCAGCAGCTTAAGCAAGGACTACGGGGAGCTGTTTTTT. This rearrangement joins TRBV7-9 to TRBJ2-2; D might be TRBD2 (6 bases). The CDR3 runs 14 residues. CDR1 is SEHNR and CDR2 is FQNEAQ in the germline V gene (reference sequence). The V gene lost 2 bases and the J gene lost 7 bases, with 11 bases spanning the gap.

The chain links TRBV19 to TRBJ2-7, with 8 bases fitting TRBD1. Germline CDR1 is LNHDA and CDR2 is SQIVND (reference sequence). This CDR3 region has 14 residues. V trimming: 4 bases; J trimming: 3 bases; junction bases outside the gene matches: 5. CDR3: CASSSRTGRYEQYV. As DNA, the CDR3 is TGTGCCAGTAGTAGCAGGACAGGGCGCTACGAGCAGTACGTC.

The rearrangement uses TRBV19 and TRBJ1-2, with 7 bases identical to TRBD1. Looked up from germline, CDR1 is LNHDA and CDR2 is SQIVND (reference sequence). The V and J ends lost 3 bases and 2 bases, in that order; junction bases with no gene match: 9. The CDR3 runs to 16 residues. The CDR3 DNA follows: TGTGCCAGTAGTATTGGGGACAGACTGGGGAACTATGGCTACACCTTC. It specifies CASSIGDRLGNYGYTF.

V is TRBV7-9 and J is TRBJ1-5; 9 bases agree with TRBD1. Germline assignment: CDR1 SEHNR and CDR2 FQNEAQ (reference sequence). The V and J ends lost 4 bases and 3 bases, in that order; junction bases with no gene match: 7. The CDR3 sequence is 16 residues long. CDR3 sequence reads: CASSSFGTGYNQPQHF. In nucleotides, the CDR3 is TGTGCCAGCAGCTCCTTTGGGACAGGGTACAATCAGCCCCAGCATTTT.